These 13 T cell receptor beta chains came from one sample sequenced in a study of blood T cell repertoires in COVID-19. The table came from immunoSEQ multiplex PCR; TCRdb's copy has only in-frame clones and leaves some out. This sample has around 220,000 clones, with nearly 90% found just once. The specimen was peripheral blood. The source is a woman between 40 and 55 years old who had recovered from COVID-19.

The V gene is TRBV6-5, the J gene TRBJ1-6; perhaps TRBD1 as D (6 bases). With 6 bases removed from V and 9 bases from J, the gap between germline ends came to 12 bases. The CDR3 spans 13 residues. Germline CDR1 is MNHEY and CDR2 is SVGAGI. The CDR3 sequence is CASRQQGSSPLHF. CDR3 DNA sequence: TGTGCCAGCAGGCAACAGGGTAGTTCACCCCTCCACTTT.

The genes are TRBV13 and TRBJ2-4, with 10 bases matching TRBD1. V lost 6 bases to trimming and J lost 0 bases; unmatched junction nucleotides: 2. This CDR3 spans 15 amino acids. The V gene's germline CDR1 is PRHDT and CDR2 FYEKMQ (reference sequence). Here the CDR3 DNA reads TGTGCCAGCAGAGACAGGGGGCGAGCCAAAAACATTCAGTACTTC. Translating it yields CASRDRGRAKNIQYF.

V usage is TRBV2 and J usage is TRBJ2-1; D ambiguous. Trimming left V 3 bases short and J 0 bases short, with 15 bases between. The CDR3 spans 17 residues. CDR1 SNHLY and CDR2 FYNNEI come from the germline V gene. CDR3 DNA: TGTGCCAGCAGTGACTTTGGCCTGTCGTACTCCTACAATGAGCAGTTCTTC. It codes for CASSDFGLSYSYNEQFF.

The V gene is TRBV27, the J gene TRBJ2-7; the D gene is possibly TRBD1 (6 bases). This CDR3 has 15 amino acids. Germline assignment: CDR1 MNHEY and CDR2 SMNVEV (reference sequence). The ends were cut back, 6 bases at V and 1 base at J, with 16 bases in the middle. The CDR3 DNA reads TGTGCCAGCAGAAATACCGGGACACCGTCCTACGAGCAGTACTTC. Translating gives CASRNTGTPSYEQYF.

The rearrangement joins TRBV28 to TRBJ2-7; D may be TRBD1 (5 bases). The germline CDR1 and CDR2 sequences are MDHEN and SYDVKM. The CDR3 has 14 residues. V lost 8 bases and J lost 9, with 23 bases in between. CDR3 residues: CASQNTGGIRAQYF. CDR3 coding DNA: TGTGCCAGCCAGAATACAGGTGGTATACGAGCGCAGTACTTC.

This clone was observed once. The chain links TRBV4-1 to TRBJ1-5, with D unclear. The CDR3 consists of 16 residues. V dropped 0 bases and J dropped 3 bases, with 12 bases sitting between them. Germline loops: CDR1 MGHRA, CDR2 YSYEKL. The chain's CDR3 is CASSQDGHTVNQPQHF. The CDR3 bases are TGCGCCAGCAGCCAAGATGGTCACACCGTCAATCAGCCCCAGCATTTT.

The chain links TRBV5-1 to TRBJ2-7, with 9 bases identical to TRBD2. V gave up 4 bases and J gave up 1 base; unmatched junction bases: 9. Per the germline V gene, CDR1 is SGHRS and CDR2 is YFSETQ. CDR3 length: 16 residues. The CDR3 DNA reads TGCGCCAGCAGCCCGCGATCGACTAGCGGATCCTACGAGCAGTACTTC. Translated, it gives CASSPRSTSGSYEQYF.

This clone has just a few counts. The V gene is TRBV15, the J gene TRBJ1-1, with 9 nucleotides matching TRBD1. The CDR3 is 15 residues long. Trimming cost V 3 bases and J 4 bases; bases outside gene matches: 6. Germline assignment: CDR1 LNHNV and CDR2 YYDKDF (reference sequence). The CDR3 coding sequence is TGTGCCACCAGCAGGGAGGGACAGGGCCTCACTGAAGCTTTCTTT. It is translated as CATSREGQGLTEAFF.

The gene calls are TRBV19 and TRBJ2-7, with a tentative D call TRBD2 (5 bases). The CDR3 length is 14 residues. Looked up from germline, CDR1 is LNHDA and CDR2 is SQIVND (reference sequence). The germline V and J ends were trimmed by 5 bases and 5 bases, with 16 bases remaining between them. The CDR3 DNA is TGTGCCAGTAGTCCCTGGACTGGGAGCCACGAGCAGTACTTC. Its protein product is CASSPWTGSHEQYF. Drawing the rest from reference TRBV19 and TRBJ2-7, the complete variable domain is DGGITQSPKYLFRKEGQNVTLSCEQNLNHDAMYWYRQDPGQGLRLIYYSQIVNDFQKGDIAEGYSVSREKKESFPLTVTSAQKNPTAFYLCASSPWTGSHEQYFGPGTRLTVT.

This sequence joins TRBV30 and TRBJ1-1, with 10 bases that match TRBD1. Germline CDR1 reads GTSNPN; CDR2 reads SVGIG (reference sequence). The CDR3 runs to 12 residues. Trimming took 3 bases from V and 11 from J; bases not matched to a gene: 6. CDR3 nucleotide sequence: TGTGCCTGGAGCCTGACAGGGGGCGGGGCTTTCTTT. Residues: CAWSLTGGGAFF. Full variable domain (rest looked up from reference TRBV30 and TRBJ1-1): SQTIHQWPATLVQPVGSPLSLECTVEGTSNPNLYWYRQAAGRGLQLLFYSVGIGQISSEVPQNLSASRPQDRQFILSSKKLLLSDSGFYLCAWSLTGGGAFFGQGTRLTVV.

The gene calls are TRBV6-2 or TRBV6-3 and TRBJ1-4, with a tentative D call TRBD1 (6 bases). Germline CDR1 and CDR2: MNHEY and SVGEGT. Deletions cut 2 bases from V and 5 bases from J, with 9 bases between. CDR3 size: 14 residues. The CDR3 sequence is CASSYGQTNEKLFF. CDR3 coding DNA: TGTGCCAGCAGTTACGGACAGACAAATGAAAAACTGTTTTTT.

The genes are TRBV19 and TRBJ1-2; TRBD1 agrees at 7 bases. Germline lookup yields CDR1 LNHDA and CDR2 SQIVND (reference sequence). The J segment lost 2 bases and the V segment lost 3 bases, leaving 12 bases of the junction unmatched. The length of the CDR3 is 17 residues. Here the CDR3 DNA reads TGTGCCAGTAGTATTCGACTTACCGGGACAGAGAACTATGGCTACACCTTC. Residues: CASSIRLTGTENYGYTF.

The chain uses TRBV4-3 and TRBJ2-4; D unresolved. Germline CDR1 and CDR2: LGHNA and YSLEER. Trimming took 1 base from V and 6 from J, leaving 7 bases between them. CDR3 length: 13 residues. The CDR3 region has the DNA TGCGCCAGCAGCCAAGCCCCAGGAAACATTCAGTACTTC. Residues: CASSQAPGNIQYF.